Given below is one T cell receptor (beta chain) in context. Cohort 3 donors were reported recovered after two negative PCRs, clearance, or symptom resolution. This sample was included in a study of blood T cell repertoires in COVID-19. About the study: The samples span acute and convalescent COVID-19 from the United States, Italy and Spain.

In the authors' methods: Quantification of nucleated cells was approximated via reference gene primer amplification. Clones were read by immunoSEQ multiplex PCR, and TCRdb kept only the in-frame ones, dropping some. The V and J calls and clone size are taken from that table; D and trimming were inferred from the DNA. The repertoire holds 210,000 or so clones, with around 90% as singletons. V lost 6 bases and J 8 bases, leaving 16 bases between the germline ends. The CDR3 sequence is 14 residues long. Per the germline V gene, CDR1 is MNHEY and CDR2 is SVGAGI. The sequenced material came from PBMCs or T cells enriched from blood (not recorded which). The rearrangement links TRBV6-5 to TRBJ1-4; D is unresolved. This clonotype was sampled from a man under 40 who had recovered from COVID-19. The CDR3 reads CASRPGSMREKLFF. The CDR3 nucleotides read TGTGCCAGCAGGCCCGGGTCTATGAGAGAAAAACTGTTTTTT.